These 17 T cell receptor beta chains share one sample of origin, sequenced in a study of identifying expanded T cells in peripheral blood (dated 2019 in TCRdb). Receptors were amplified or captured by the immunoSEQ multiplex PCR assay. Entries here come from immuneACCESS through TCRdb and include only in-frame sequences with V and J called. Some clones fail to appear in such tables; in the studies checked, an unresolved V gene covers under half of the shortfall, and the cause of the remainder is unknown. For this sample the table gives some 90,000 clones, of which 70% to 90% were detected only once. 19% of the sample lies in the top ten. Sequencing was carried out using blood. The receptors were sampled from a person aged 18 to 69 in good health.

CDR3 region: CASGLGTYEQYF. In DNA, the CDR3 is TGTGCTAGTGGTTTGGGGACTTACGAGCAGTACTTC. The chain combines TRBV12-5 with TRBJ2-7, with D maybe TRBD2 (5 bases). V was clipped by 1 base and J by 4 bases, with 5 bases between them. CDR3 length equals 12 residues. Germline loops: CDR1 LGHNT, CDR2 FRNRAP.

CDR3 DNA: TGCGCCAGCAGCTTGGCCGGGTCCCACGAGCAGTACTTC. This sequence encodes CASSLAGSHEQYF. This chain connects TRBV5-1 to TRBJ2-7; the D is unclear. The CDR3 covers 13 residues. V was pared by 0 bases and J by 5 bases, with 9 bases between. Germline V gene sequence: CDR1 SGHRS, CDR2 YFSETQ.

The V call is TRBV19, the J call TRBJ1-5; D uncertain. The V end was cut by 6 bases, the J end by 4 bases, with 7 bases between. Germline-derived CDR1 and CDR2 are LNHDA and SQIVND (reference sequence). This CDR3 contains 12 residues. The CDR3 DNA reads TGTGCCAGTAGACAGCAAAATCAGCCCCAGCATTTT. Protein: CASRQQNQPQHF.

This clone was observed a few times. The chain couples TRBV2 to TRBJ1-4; D gene ambiguous. Per the germline V gene, CDR1 is SNHLY and CDR2 is FYNNEI. V was shortened by 6 bases and J by 4 bases, with 6 bases between the two germline ends. The CDR3 is made up of 12 amino acids. CDR3 nucleotides: TGTGCCAGCAGCGTCAATAATGAAAAACTGTTTTTT. It encodes CASSVNNEKLFF.

The V gene is TRBV2, the J gene TRBJ2-5; D not certain. The germline gives CDR1 SNHLY, CDR2 FYNNEI. The V end was cut by 0 bases, the J end by 1 base, with 6 bases between. The CDR3 spans 14 residues. CDR3 sequence (DNA): TGTGCCAGCAGTGAAGCGCTTCTCCAAGAGACCCAGTACTTC. Protein: CASSEALLQETQYF.

The chain links TRBV4-1 to TRBJ2-1, with 9 nucleotides matching TRBD1. Looked up from germline, CDR1 is MGHRA and CDR2 is YSYEKL. After removal of 1 base from V and 8 bases from J, the junction contained 12 bases not matched to a gene. The CDR3 is made up of 17 amino acids. The CDR3 region has the DNA TGCGCCAGCAGCCAAGTCCTCCGGGACAGGGAAAGATATGAGCAGTTCTTC. Encoded protein: CASSQVLRDRERYEQFF.

The table lists this clone with a count of one. The chain combines TRBV5-1 with TRBJ1-4, with 7 nucleotides matching TRBD1. The CDR3 runs 13 residues. Germline loops: CDR1 SGHRS, CDR2 YFSETQ. Trimming at V came to 7 bases and at J to 4 bases, leaving 4 bases not matched to a gene. The CDR3 sequence is CASRDSLNEKLFF. CDR3 nucleotide sequence: TGCGCCAGCCGGGACAGCCTTAATGAAAAACTGTTTTTT. The whole variable domain, filled in from reference TRBV5-1 and TRBJ1-4, reads KAGVTQTPRYLIKTRGQQVTLSCSPISGHRSVSWYQQTPGQGLQFLFEYFSETQRNKGNFPGRFSGRQFSNSRSEMNVSTLELGDSALYLCASRDSLNEKLFFGSGTQLSVL.

The V and J genes are TRBV30 and TRBJ2-5; D remains unclear. The CDR3 consists of 12 residues. V was cut by 5 bases and J by 7 bases, with 14 bases left in between. Germline V lookup: CDR1 GTSNPN, CDR2 SVGIG (reference sequence). CDR3 coding DNA: TGTGCCTGGGGCCTCCCGGGCGGGACCCAGTACTTC. Amino acid sequence: CAWGLPGGTQYF. The full variable domain, rest sourced from reference TRBV30 and TRBJ2-5, is SQTIHQWPATLVQPVGSPLSLECTVEGTSNPNLYWYRQAAGRGLQLLFYSVGIGQISSEVPQNLSASRPQDRQFILSSKKLLLSDSGFYLCAWGLPGGTQYFGPGTRLLVL.

The chain couples TRBV5-6 to TRBJ2-7; D remains ambiguous. V lost 4 bases to trimming and J lost 4 bases, with 12 bases between them. Germline V lookup: CDR1 SGHDT, CDR2 YYEEEE. The CDR3 has 13 amino acids. The CDR3: CASSKDLRYEQYF. In nucleotides, the CDR3 is TGTGCCAGCAGCAAGGACCTGAGATACGAGCAGTACTTC. Together with reference TRBV5-6 and TRBJ2-7, the CDR3 gives the full variable domain: DAGVTQSPTHLIKTRGQQVTLRCSPKSGHDTVSWYQQALGQGPQFIFQYYEEEERQRGNFPDRFSGHQFPNYSSELNVNALLLGDSALYLCASSKDLRYEQYFGPGTRLTVT.

This chain links TRBV6-5 with TRBJ2-5; no reliable D call. Germline CDR1 is MNHEY and CDR2 is SVGAGI. CDR3 length equals 14 residues. Deletions cut 4 bases from V and 0 bases from J, with 9 bases between. The CDR3 loop is CASSSLPYQETQYF. DNA of the CDR3: TGTGCCAGCAGTTCCCTTCCGTACCAAGAGACCCAGTACTTC.

This clone occurred many times. V is TRBV7-2 and J is TRBJ1-2; D not certain. The CDR3 totals 14 residues. Germline CDR1 SGHTA, CDR2 FQGNSA. The V end was cut by 3 bases, the J end by 8 bases, with 16 bases between. In DNA form, the CDR3 reads TGTGCCAGCAGCTTGCGGGTGAGGGAAACGGGCTACACCTTC. This sequence encodes CASSLRVRETGYTF. The full variable domain, with the rest looked up from reference TRBV7-2 and TRBJ1-2, is GAGVSQSPSNKVTEKGKDVELRCDPISGHTALYWYRQSLGQGLEFLIYFQGNSAPDKSGLPSDRFSAERTGGSVSTLTIQRTQQEDSAVYLCASSLRVRETGYTFGSGTRLTVV.

This clone has only one observation. V gene TRBV7-9 combines with J gene TRBJ2-4; 8 nucleotides match TRBD2. Germline V CDR1 and CDR2: SEHNR, FQNEAQ (reference sequence). The CDR3 has 15 residues. The J segment lost 6 bases and the V segment lost 5 bases, leaving 9 bases of the junction unmatched. CDR3 sequence reads: CASSPPGGAGNIQYF. The CDR3 coding sequence is TGTGCCAGCAGCCCCCCCGGGGGGGCTGGAAACATTCAGTACTTC.

V usage is TRBV12-5 and J usage is TRBJ1-1, with TRBD1 as a possible D gene (5 bases). Trimming shortened V by 4 bases and J by 1 base, and 19 bases separated the two germline ends. The CDR3 covers 17 residues. Germline V lookup: CDR1 LGHNT, CDR2 FRNRAP. The CDR3 bases are TGTGCTAGTGGTTCCCCTTCTTCTGGGCAGGGGAACACTGAAGCTTTCTTT. This codes for CASGSPSSGQGNTEAFF.

CDR3 DNA: TGCGCCAGCAGCTCCCGGACTAGCGGGAGATCCCAAGAGACCCAGTACTTC. Amino acid sequence: CASSSRTSGRSQETQYF. This chain links TRBV5-1 with TRBJ2-5, with TRBD2 matching 13 bases. The CDR3 sequence is 17 residues long. Trimming took 3 bases from V and 1 from J; bases not matched to a gene: 6. From germline, CDR1 is SGHRS and CDR2 YFSETQ.

The V gene is TRBV19, the J gene TRBJ1-2; no clear D gene. Trimming pared 6 bases from V and 3 bases from J, leaving 11 bases between. This CDR3 comprises 13 residues. Germline lookup yields CDR1 LNHDA and CDR2 SQIVND (reference sequence). This chain's CDR3 is CASSPVRDYGYTF. CDR3 bases: TGTGCCAGTAGCCCGGTCCGTGACTATGGCTACACCTTC. Looking up the rest from reference TRBV19 and TRBJ1-2 gives the full variable domain: DGGITQSPKYLFRKEGQNVTLSCEQNLNHDAMYWYRQDPGQGLRLIYYSQIVNDFQKGDIAEGYSVSREKKESFPLTVTSAQKNPTAFYLCASSPVRDYGYTFGSGTRLTVV.

Concerning this clone itself: Other DNA sequences in the same sample also yield this CDR3. The genes are TRBV5-6 and TRBJ2-7; D unresolved. CDR3 length: 11 amino acids. V lost 1 base and J 4 bases, leaving 3 bases between the germline ends. In germline, CDR1 is SGHDT, CDR2 YYEEEE. In DNA, the CDR3 is TGTGCCAGCAGCTTGCGGTACGAGCAGTACTTC. It encodes CASSLRYEQYF.

This clone was found once. The V call is TRBV20-1, the J call TRBJ1-2; D is perhaps TRBD1 (5 bases). V was pared by 3 bases and J by 3 bases, with 5 bases between. Germline CDR1 DFQATT, CDR2 SNEGSKA (reference sequence). This CDR3 has 11 amino acids. The DNA of the CDR3 is TGCAGTGCTAGCAGGGACTATGGCTACACCTTC. Protein: CSASRDYGYTF.